The 8 T cell receptor beta chains below were found in one sample sequenced in a study of shared clonotypes between healthy human individuals. Sequenced by immunoSEQ multiplex PCR; TCRdb stores in-frame clones only, minus some. The data hold more than 2 million clones, with 90% to 97% observed a single time. What was sequenced was naive CD4+ T cells sorted from blood. Subset here: CD45RA+ positively selected. The receptors shown here come from a man aged 18 to 30 in good health.

The chain uses TRBV11-2 and TRBJ2-7; D perhaps matches TRBD1 (6 bases). The V end lost 4 bases, the J end lost 6 bases, and 13 bases lay between the germline ends. The germline V gene encodes CDR1 SGHAT and CDR2 FQNNGV. The CDR3 runs to 13 residues. The CDR3 bases are TGTGCCAGCAGCTCCGACAGGATGTCCGAGCAGTACTTC. Translated: CASSSDRMSEQYF.

In the case of this clone: The same CDR3 is also encoded by other DNA sequences in this sample. V gene TRBV20-1 combines with J gene TRBJ1-2; 8 bases are shared with TRBD1. Unmatched junction bases numbered 2, after V lost 6 bases and J lost 5 bases. Germline CDR1 and CDR2: DFQATT and SNEGSKA (reference sequence). The CDR3 runs 11 residues. The CDR3 sequence is CSARTGYGYTF. CDR3 DNA: TGCAGTGCGAGGACAGGGTATGGCTACACCTTC.

The chain joins TRBV28 to TRBJ2-7; a weak D match, TRBD2 (5 bases). The CDR3 has 16 residues. Germline V gene lookup returns CDR1 MDHEN and CDR2 SYDVKM. V was trimmed by 6 bases and J by 1 base, leaving 19 bases between them. The CDR3 sequence: CASSLSPTQRSYEQYF. The CDR3, as DNA: TGTGCCAGCAGCCTATCCCCCACGCAGCGGTCCTACGAGCAGTACTTC. Full variable domain (rest looked up from reference TRBV28 and TRBJ2-7): DVKVTQSSRYLVKRTGEKVFLECVQDMDHENMFWYRQDPGLGLRLIYFSYDVKMKEKGDIPEGYSVSREKKERFSLILESASTNQTSMYLCASSLSPTQRSYEQYFGPGTRLTVT.

About this clone itself: Distinct nucleotide sequences in the sample also encode this CDR3. V gene TRBV7-9 combines with J gene TRBJ2-1; D unclear. Trimming pared 1 base from V and 7 bases from J, leaving 2 bases between. The CDR3 loop spans 11 amino acids. CDR1 is SEHNR and CDR2 is FQNEAQ in the germline V gene (reference sequence). The CDR3 bases are TGTGCCAGCAGCTTAGGGAATGAGCAGTTCTTC. Translation: CASSLGNEQFF.

This clone was observed a single time. The chain uses TRBV20-1 and TRBJ2-7; D remains unclear. In germline, CDR1 is DFQATT, CDR2 SNEGSKA (reference sequence). The CDR3 is made up of 11 amino acids. Trimming cost V 4 bases and J 3 bases, with 7 bases left between them. The DNA of the CDR3 is TGCAGTGCTACGAGGCTCTACGAGCAGTACTTC. Translation: CSATRLYEQYF.

The chain recombines TRBV28 with TRBJ2-7; the D is unclear. The germline CDR1 and CDR2 sequences are MDHEN and SYDVKM. V was trimmed by 1 base and J by 1 base, leaving 8 bases between them. The CDR3 length is 14 residues. The CDR3 loop is CASSLSPGSYEQYF. The DNA of the CDR3 is TGTGCCAGCAGTTTATCGCCGGGTTCCTACGAGCAGTACTTC.

The chain carries TRBV28 and TRBJ2-2; D gene uncertain. From germline, CDR1 is MDHEN and CDR2 SYDVKM. V shed 6 bases and J shed 7 bases, with 12 bases lying between them. This CDR3 spans 13 amino acids. The CDR3 DNA reads as TGTGCCAGCAGCATCAGGATCTTCGGGGAGCTGTTTTTT. Translated, it gives CASSIRIFGELFF.

The chain joins TRBV25-1 to TRBJ2-6; perhaps TRBD1 as D (5 bases). The CDR3 has 14 residues. Germline CDR1 and CDR2: MGHDK and SYGVNS. The V and J ends lost 6 bases and 0 bases respectively, with 6 bases between them. The CDR3 region is CASRDSSGANVLTF. The CDR3 region has the DNA TGTGCCAGCAGAGACAGCTCTGGGGCCAACGTCCTGACTTTC.